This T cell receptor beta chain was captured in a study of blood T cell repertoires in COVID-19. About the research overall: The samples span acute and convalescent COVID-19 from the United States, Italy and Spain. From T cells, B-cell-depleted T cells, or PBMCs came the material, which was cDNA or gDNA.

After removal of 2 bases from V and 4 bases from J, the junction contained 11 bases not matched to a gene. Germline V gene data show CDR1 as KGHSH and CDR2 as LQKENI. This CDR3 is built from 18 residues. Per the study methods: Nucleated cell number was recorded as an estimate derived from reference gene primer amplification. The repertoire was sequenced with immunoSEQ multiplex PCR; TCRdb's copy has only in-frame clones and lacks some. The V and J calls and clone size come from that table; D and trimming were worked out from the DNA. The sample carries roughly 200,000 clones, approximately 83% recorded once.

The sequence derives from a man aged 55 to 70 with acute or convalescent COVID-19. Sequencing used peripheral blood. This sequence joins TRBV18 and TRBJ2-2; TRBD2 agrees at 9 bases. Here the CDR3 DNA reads TGTGCCAGCTCACCAACGACTAGCGGAACCTGGGGCACCGGGGAGCTGTTTTTT. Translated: CASSPTTSGTWGTGELFF.